This T cell receptor beta chain is from a study of post-analysis software for immune sequencing data. The CDR3 contains 16 residues. V was cut by 1 base and J by 5 bases, with 16 bases left in between. Germline V gene sequence: CDR1 KGHDR, CDR2 SFDVKD. Unique-molecular-identifier-tagged TCR beta cDNA libraries were used. Using its own MiXCR run on the PCR reads, TCRdb lists one record per CDR3 protein. The sample lists approximately 690,000 distinct CDR3 sequences; approximately 60% were seen once. General study points: About five TRBV segments, including TRBV5-6, TRBV5-1 and TRBV20-1, were more frequent in patients than controls. Normalized Chao1 diversity in multiple sclerosis patients fell significantly below that of controls.

This clonotype was observed a handful of times. Its antigen is not known. Sequencing was carried out using blood. The chain is built from TRBV24-1 and TRBJ2-5; a weak D match, TRBD2 (5 bases). The sequence derives from a girl under 10 years old with multiple sclerosis. CDR3 amino acids: CATSDFGPSGGETQYF. In DNA form, the CDR3 reads TGTGCCACCAGTGATTTCGGCCCAAGCGGCGGGGAGACCCAGTACTTC.